The text below deals with one T cell receptor (beta chain). The sample is drawn from a study of shared clonotypes between healthy human individuals. Germline CDR1 and CDR2: GTSNPN and SVGIG (reference sequence). This CDR3 region has 14 residues. The V end lost 0 bases, the J end lost 6 bases, and 15 bases lay between the germline ends. Sequencing was performed with immunoSEQ multiplex PCR; in TCRdb, only in-frame clones are kept and a portion is missing. The sample shows about 600,000 clones, roughly 72% of them seen only once. Material: PBMCs. The source of this sequence is a woman aged 40-49 years in good health. Some clones in this sample may be carry-over from other donors' samples. The V and J genes are TRBV30 and TRBJ2-7; maybe TRBD1 (5 bases). CDR3 nucleotides: TGTGCCTGGAGTGTACTCCCCAGGGCCTCCGAGCAGTACTTC. It codes for CAWSVLPRASEQYF.